This T cell receptor (beta chain) was retrieved from a study of radiation and T cells in renal cell carcinoma. Study background: Nephrectomy followed 15 Gy stereotactic body radiation by 4 weeks. Study-wide results and limits: Top tumor clonotypes rose in blood 2 weeks post-radiation, then contracted.

Time point here: blood 2 weeks post-SBRT. Treatment defined: 15 Gy SBRT to primary tumor, nephrectomy 4 weeks later. Serial blood draws occurred at baseline and 2 and 4 weeks post-SBRT. Clear cell pathology was present in this patient's renal cell carcinoma. CDR3 length: 14 amino acids. Trimming took 2 bases from V and 1 from J, leaving 8 bases between them. Germline values: CDR1 MNHEY, CDR2 SMNVEV (reference sequence). Sequencing was performed with immunoSEQ multiplex PCR; in TCRdb, only in-frame clones are kept and a portion is missing. The profile shows about 130,000 clones, roughly four fifths of them singletons. Worth noting for this clone: Its antigen is not identified.

The TCR was taken from a man between 50 and 59 years old with renal cell carcinoma. The rearrangement joins TRBV27 to TRBJ1-1, with a weak D call TRBD1 (6 bases). The sample here was blood, taken from a patient whose treatment included radiotherapy and nephrectomy. CDR3 in DNA: TGTGCCAGCAGTTTACAGGGGACGAACACTGAAGCTTTCTTT. This gives the protein CASSLQGTNTEAFF.